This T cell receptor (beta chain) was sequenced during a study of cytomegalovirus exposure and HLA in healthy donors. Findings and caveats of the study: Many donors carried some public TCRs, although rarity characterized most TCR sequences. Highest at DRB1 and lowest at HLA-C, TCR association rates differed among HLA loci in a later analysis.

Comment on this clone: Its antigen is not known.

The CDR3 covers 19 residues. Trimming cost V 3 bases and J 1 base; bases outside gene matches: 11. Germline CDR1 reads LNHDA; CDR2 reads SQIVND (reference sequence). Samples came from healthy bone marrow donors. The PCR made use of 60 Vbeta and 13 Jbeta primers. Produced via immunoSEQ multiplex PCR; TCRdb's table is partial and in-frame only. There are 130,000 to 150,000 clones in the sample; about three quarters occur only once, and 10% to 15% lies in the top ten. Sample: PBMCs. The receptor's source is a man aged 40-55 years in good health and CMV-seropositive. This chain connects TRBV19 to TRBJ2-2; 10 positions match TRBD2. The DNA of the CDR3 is TGTGCCAGTAGTATTACTACGGGTATAGCGGGGGGGAACACCGGGGAGCTGTTTTTT. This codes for CASSITTGIAGGNTGELFF.